This TCR beta chain appears in the sequencing data of a study of long-term antiretroviral therapy in people with HIV. Germline trimming cut 2 bases from V and 4 bases from J; bases unmatched to any gene: 4. Per the germline V gene, CDR1 is SGHNT and CDR2 is YENEEA. CDR3 length: 15 amino acids. Sequencing used immunoSEQ v3.0 at survey level. Clones were read by immunoSEQ multiplex PCR, and TCRdb kept only the in-frame ones, dropping some. The sample has roughly 20,000 clones; approximately 77% are singletons. This chain connects TRBV11-3 to TRBJ2-2; 7 nucleotides agree with TRBD1. The clonotype originates from a man aged 45-60 years with HIV. The material sequenced was unsorted PBMCs, taken at the start of antiretroviral therapy. CDR3 coding DNA: TGTGCCAGCAGCTTAACAGGACAGGTCACCGGGGAGCTGTTTTTT. It yields the protein CASSLTGQVTGELFF. Variable domain in full (rest from reference TRBV11-3 and TRBJ2-2): EAGVVQSPRYKIIEKKQPVAFWCNPISGHNTLYWYLQNLGQGPELLIRYENEEAVDDSQLPKDRFSAERLKGVDSTLKIQPAELGDSAVYLCASSLTGQVTGELFFGEGSRLTVL.